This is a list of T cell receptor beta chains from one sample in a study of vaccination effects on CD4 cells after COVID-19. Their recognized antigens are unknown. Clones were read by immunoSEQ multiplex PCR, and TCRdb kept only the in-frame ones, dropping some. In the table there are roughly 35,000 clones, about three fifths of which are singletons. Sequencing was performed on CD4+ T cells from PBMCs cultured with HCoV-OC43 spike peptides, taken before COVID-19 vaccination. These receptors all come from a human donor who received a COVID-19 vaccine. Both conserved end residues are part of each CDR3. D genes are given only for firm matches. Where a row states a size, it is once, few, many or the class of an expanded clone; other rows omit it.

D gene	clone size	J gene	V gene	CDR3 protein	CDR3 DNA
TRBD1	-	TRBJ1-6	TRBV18	CASSPDRQGIGSNSPLHF	TGTGCCAGCTCACCAGATAGACAGGGCATCGGAAGTAATTCACCCCTCCACTTT
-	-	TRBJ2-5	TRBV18	CASSPRQETQYF	TGTGCCAGCTCACCACGACAAGAGACCCAGTACTTC
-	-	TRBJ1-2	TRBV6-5	CASRTGDRTYGYTF	TGTGCCAGCAGGACCGGGGACCGAACCTATGGCTACACCTTC
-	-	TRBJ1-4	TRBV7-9	CASSPGRASGEKLFF	TGTGCCAGCAGCCCCGGACGGGCTTCGGGAGAAAAACTGTTTTTT
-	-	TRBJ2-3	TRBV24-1	CATSGDTDTQYF	TGTGCCACCAGTGGGGATACAGATACGCAGTATTTT
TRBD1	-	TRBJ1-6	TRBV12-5	CASGWTGWVVSDNSPLHF	TGTGCTAGTGGTTGGACAGGATGGGTCGTCTCGGATAATTCACCCCTCCACTTT
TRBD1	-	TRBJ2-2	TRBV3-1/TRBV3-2	CASYPGQGNTGELFF	TGTGCCAGCTACCCTGGACAGGGTAACACCGGGGAGCTGTTTTTT
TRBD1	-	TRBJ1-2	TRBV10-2	CASSDPTGDGYTF	TGCGCCAGCAGTGACCCGACAGGGGACGGCTACACCTTC
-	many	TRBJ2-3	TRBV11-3	CASSKGPDTQYF	TGTGCCAGCAGCAAAGGTCCGGATACGCAGTATTTT
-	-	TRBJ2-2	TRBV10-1	CASSTHANTGELFF	TGCGCCAGCAGTACGCACGCGAACACCGGGGAGCTGTTTTTT
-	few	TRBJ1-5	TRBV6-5	CASSPQAHQPQHF	TGTGCCAGCAGTCCACAGGCTCATCAGCCCCAGCATTTT
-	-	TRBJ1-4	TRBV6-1	CASSEGTLNEKLFF	TGTGCCAGCAGTGAAGGGACCCTTAATGAAAAACTGTTTTTT
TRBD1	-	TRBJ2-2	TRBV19	CASSTAGTGGSIGELFF	TGTGCCAGTAGTACAGCCGGGACAGGGGGCAGTATCGGGGAGCTGTTTTTT
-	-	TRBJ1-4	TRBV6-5	CASSYSGKVGEKLFF	TGTGCCAGCAGTTACTCGGGGAAAGTCGGTGAAAAACTGTTTTTT
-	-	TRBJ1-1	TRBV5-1	CATSPEGRRTEAFF	TGCGCCACCTCCCCCGAGGGGCGACGCACTGAAGCTTTCTTT
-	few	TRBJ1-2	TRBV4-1	CASSPLGVMDSNYGYTF	TGCGCCAGCAGCCCCCTGGGGGTAATGGACAGCAACTATGGCTACACCTTC
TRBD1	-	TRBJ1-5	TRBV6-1	CASSGSGTGGWKPQHF	TGTGCCAGCAGTGGGTCCGGGACAGGGGGTTGGAAGCCCCAGCATTTT
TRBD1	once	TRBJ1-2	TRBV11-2	CASNRGGYGYTF	TGTGCCAGCAACAGGGGTGGCTATGGCTACACCTTC
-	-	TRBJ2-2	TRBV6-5	CAILRAANTGELFF	TGTGCCATCCTTAGGGCGGCGAACACCGGGGAGCTGTTTTTT
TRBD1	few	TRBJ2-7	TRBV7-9	CASSLAPSWGQESYEQYF	TGTGCCAGCAGCTTAGCCCCTAGTTGGGGACAGGAATCCTACGAGCAGTACTTC
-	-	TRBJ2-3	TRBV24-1	CATTVLGLPFTDTQYF	TGTGCCACCACCGTTCTGGGCTTACCTTTCACAGATACGCAGTATTTT
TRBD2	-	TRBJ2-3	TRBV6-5	CASSYGSGVDTQYF	TGTGCCAGCAGTTACGGTAGCGGGGTGGATACGCAGTATTTT
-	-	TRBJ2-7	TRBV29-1	CSVEGSSYEQYF	TGCAGCGTTGAAGGGTCCAGCTACGAGCAGTACTTC
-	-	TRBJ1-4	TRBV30	CAWSAGFSGKLFF	TGTGCCTGGAGTGCAGGGTTCTCAGGAAAACTGTTTTTT
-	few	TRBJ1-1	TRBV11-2	CASGVDRTLEAFF	TGTGCCAGCGGGGTAGACAGAACCCTTGAAGCTTTCTTT
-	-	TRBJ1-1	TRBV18	CASSPIVEAAEEAFF	TGTGCCAGCTCACCAATCGTTGAGGCCGCGGAAGAAGCTTTCTTT
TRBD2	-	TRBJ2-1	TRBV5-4	CASSLTSGSYNEQFF	TGTGCCAGCAGCCTAACTAGCGGGAGTTACAATGAGCAGTTCTTC
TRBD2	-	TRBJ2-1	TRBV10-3	CASRVAGSSYNEQFF	TGTGCCTCCAGGGTAGCGGGATCCTCCTACAATGAGCAGTTCTTC
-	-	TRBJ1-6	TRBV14	CASSQTVQSSYNSPLHF	TGTGCCAGCAGCCAGACGGTTCAGAGCTCCTATAATTCACCCCTCCACTTT
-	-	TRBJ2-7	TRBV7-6	CASSSSRGSSSYEQYF	TGTGCCAGCAGCTCCTCCAGGGGATCAAGCTCCTACGAGCAGTACTTC
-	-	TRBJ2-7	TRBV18	CASSPGDANAYEQYF	TGTGCCAGCTCCCCCGGGGACGCGAACGCCTACGAGCAGTACTTC
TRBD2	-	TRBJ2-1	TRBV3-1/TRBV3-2	CASSQRTSRSAEQFF	TGTGCCAGCAGCCAACGGACTAGTCGCTCGGCTGAGCAGTTCTTC
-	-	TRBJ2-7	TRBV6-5	CASKSEGMYEQYF	TGTGCCAGCAAGTCAGAGGGGATGTACGAGCAGTACTTC
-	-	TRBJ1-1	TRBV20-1	CSASPHTEAFF	TGCAGTGCTAGCCCCCACACTGAAGCTTTCTTT
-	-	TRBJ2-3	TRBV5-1	CASSSKGQSSTDTQYF	TGCGCCAGCAGCTCTAAAGGACAGTCTAGCACAGATACGCAGTATTTT
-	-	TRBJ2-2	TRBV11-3	CASSQRFRGELFF	TGTGCCAGCAGCCAGAGGTTTCGCGGGGAGCTGTTTTTT
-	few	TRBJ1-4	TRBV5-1	CASSPGRLGPLSNEKLFF	TGCGCCAGCAGCCCGGGAAGACTTGGGCCCTTATCTAATGAAAAACTGTTTTTT
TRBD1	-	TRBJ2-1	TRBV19	CASTSDRFYNEQFF	TGTGCCAGTACCTCGGACAGGTTCTACAATGAGCAGTTCTTC
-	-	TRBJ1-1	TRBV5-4	CASSLFKAFF	TGTGCCAGCAGCTTATTTAAAGCTTTCTTT
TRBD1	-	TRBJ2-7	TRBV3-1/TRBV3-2	CASSLLLGQAYEQYF	TGTGCCAGCAGCCTACTACTCGGACAGGCCTACGAGCAGTACTTC
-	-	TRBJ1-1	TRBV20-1	CRVANTEAFF	TGCAGGGTGGCGAACACTGAAGCTTTCTTT
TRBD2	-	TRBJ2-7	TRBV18	CASSATSGYYEQYF	TGTGCCAGCTCAGCGACTAGCGGATACTACGAGCAGTACTTC
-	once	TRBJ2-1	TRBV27	CASSSLTQMNGNEQFF	TGTGCCAGCAGTTCGCTAACCCAAATGAACGGCAATGAGCAGTTCTTC
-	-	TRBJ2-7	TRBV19	CASRGRTYEQYF	TGTGCCAGTAGAGGGAGGACCTACGAGCAGTACTTC
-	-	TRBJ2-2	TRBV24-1	CATSDLGPQGELFF	TGTGCCACCAGTGATTTGGGGCCCCAGGGGGAGCTGTTTTTT
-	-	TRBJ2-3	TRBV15	CATSRDVMDTQYF	TGTGCCACCAGCAGAGATGTTATGGATACGCAGTATTTT
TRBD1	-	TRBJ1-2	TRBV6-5	CASSSGQSYTF	TGTGCCAGCAGTTCGGGACAGAGCTACACCTTC
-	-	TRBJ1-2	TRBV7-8	CASSLGYGEGYTF	TGTGCCAGCAGCTTAGGTTACGGGGAGGGCTACACCTTC